The rows below give T cell receptor beta chains drawn from one sample of a study of metastatic and nonmetastatic thyroid tumors. TCRdb re-called the PCR reads with MiXCR. The sample carries 20,000 to 25,000 clones, 13% to 15% recorded once. The material sequenced was tumor tissue. The receptors come from a female donor with papillary thyroid cancer or a benign thyroid nodule (not recorded which). Some clones in this sample may be carry-over from other donors' samples. Both conserved end residues are part of each CDR3. The D gene is left open where the match is weak. Expanded clones are given a class, and other clones once, few, many or no size at all.

17	TRBV28	TRBD2	TRBJ2-5	few	CARNSIPGLAGGETQYF	TGTGCCAGAAACAGCATCCCGGGACTAGCGGGAGGAGAGACCCAGTACTTC
18	TRBV11-2	NA	TRBJ2-5	NA	CASSLDPRGRLRGETQYF	TGTGCCAGCAGCTTAGACCCCCGAGGCAGGTTGAGGGGAGAGACCCAGTACTTC
15	TRBV6-2/TRBV6-3	TRBD1	TRBJ1-6	NA	CASSYSTGRNSPLHF	TGTGCCAGCAGTTATTCGACAGGGCGAAATTCACCCCTCCACTTT
15	TRBV4-1	NA	TRBJ2-1	many	CASSPSTGTYNEQFF	TGCGCCAGCAGCCCCTCGACAGGAACCTACAATGAGCAGTTCTTC
15	TRBV19	NA	TRBJ2-3	many	CASKGVGEGTDTQYF	TGTGCCAGCAAGGGGGTGGGGGAAGGTACAGATACGCAGTATTTT
14	TRBV4-2	NA	TRBJ1-4	NA	CASSLQGKDEKLFF	TGTGCCAGCAGCCTCCAGGGGAAGGATGAAAAACTGTTTTTT
13	TRBV19	NA	TRBJ2-1	many	CASSIYRADEQFF	TGTGCCAGTAGTATATACAGGGCCGATGAGCAGTTCTTC
14	TRBV20-1	TRBD1	TRBJ1-4	many	CSARARQGVEKLFF	TGCAGTGCTAGGGCCCGACAGGGGGTTGAAAAACTGTTTTTT
11	TRBV29-1	NA	TRBJ1-1	many	CSVLTGPEAFF	TGCAGCGTTCTAACAGGCCCTGAAGCTTTCTTT
14	TRBV20-1	NA	TRBJ2-7	NA	CSASPESTSYEQYF	TGCAGTGCTAGTCCTGAATCGACCTCCTACGAGCAGTACTTC
14	TRBV20-1	NA	TRBJ1-4	NA	CSALDPSGDEKLFF	TGCAGTGCTCTAGACCCGAGCGGGGATGAAAAACTGTTTTTT
16	TRBV5-1	NA	TRBJ1-1	medium-sized	CASSLSGARMNTEAFF	TGCGCCAGCAGCTTGAGCGGGGCCCGTATGAACACTGAAGCTTTCTTT
16	TRBV27	NA	TRBJ2-4	few	CASSPKGSMAKNIQYF	TGTGCCAGCAGCCCGAAAGGATCCATGGCCAAAAACATTCAGTACTTC
16	TRBV19	TRBD2	TRBJ2-5	many	CASSTWTSLGGETQYF	TGTGCCAGTAGTACCTGGACTAGCCTGGGGGGAGAGACCCAGTACTTC
18	TRBV6-6	TRBD2	TRBJ2-7	few	CASEHGVFVSGGSYEQYF	TGTGCCAGCGAGCATGGGGTCTTCGTCAGCGGGGGCTCCTACGAGCAGTACTTC
16	TRBV9	TRBD2	TRBJ2-1	many	CASSLAGPSSYNEQFF	TGTGCCAGTAGCCTAGCGGGGCCGAGCTCCTACAATGAGCAGTTCTTC
12	TRBV30	NA	TRBJ1-1	many	CAWSVRPVEAFF	TGTGCCTGGAGTGTACGTCCAGTAGAAGCTTTCTTT
15	TRBV6-1	NA	TRBJ2-1	many	CASTGGASPYNEQFF	TGTGCCAGCACTGGGGGGGCCAGCCCGTACAATGAGCAGTTCTTC
16	TRBV3-1	TRBD2	TRBJ2-7	many	CASSQEGSLAGGEQYF	TGTGCCAGCAGCCAGGAGGGTTCACTAGCGGGAGGAGAGCAGTACTTC
12	TRBV5-1	NA	TRBJ2-1	few	CASSLTDNEQFF	TGCGCCAGCAGCTTGACAGACAATGAGCAGTTCTTC
13	TRBV6-1	NA	TRBJ1-2	many	CASNQRAPRGYTF	TGTGCCAGCAACCAAAGGGCCCCCCGGGGCTACACCTTC
13	TRBV6-1	NA	TRBJ1-1	medium-sized	CASSELGKAEAFF	TGTGCCAGCAGTGAACTGGGTAAGGCTGAAGCTTTCTTT
16	TRBV2	TRBD1	TRBJ2-3	many	CASRKERTGPTDTQYF	TGTGCCAGCAGGAAAGAGAGGACAGGGCCCACAGATACGCAGTATTTT
15	TRBV7-2	TRBD1	TRBJ1-2	NA	CASSTRLEGAVGYTF	TGTGCCAGCAGCACCCGACTTGAGGGGGCAGTAGGCTACACCTTC
14	TRBV2	TRBD2	TRBJ2-3	many	CASVPTSGKTSQYF	TGTGCCAGCGTTCCTACTAGCGGGAAAACATCGCAGTATTTT
14	TRBV19	NA	TRBJ1-3	many	CASSNLFAGNTIYF	TGTGCCAGTAGTAATCTGTTTGCTGGAAACACCATATATTTT
16	TRBV19	TRBD2	TRBJ2-1	many	CASSIDRNSGRNEQFF	TGTGCCAGTAGTATAGATCGGAATAGCGGGAGAAATGAGCAGTTCTTC
16	TRBV2	NA	TRBJ2-7	many	CASSEAGPNYFGEQYF	TGTGCCAGCAGTGAAGCGGGACCTAACTACTTCGGCGAGCAGTACTTC
12	TRBV18	NA	TRBJ2-5	many	CASSLNQETQYF	TGTGCCAGCTCACTAAACCAAGAGACCCAGTACTTC
13	TRBV9	NA	TRBJ2-7	many	CASSPRWRGEQYF	TGTGCCAGCAGCCCCCGTTGGAGGGGCGAGCAGTACTTC
15	TRBV2	TRBD1	TRBJ1-6	many	CASIVSGQGNSPLHF	TGTGCCAGCATCGTTTCCGGACAGGGGAATTCACCCCTCCACTTT
19	TRBV19	NA	TRBJ2-4	NA	CASSPRVGLPRVAKNIQYF	TGTGCCAGTAGTCCCCGAGTGGGCCTTCCCCGGGTAGCCAAAAACATTCAGTACTTC
13	TRBV10-3	TRBD1	TRBJ2-7	medium-sized	CAISEGQGDEQYF	TGTGCCATCAGTGAGGGACAGGGGGACGAGCAGTACTTC